These 13 T cell receptor beta chains originate from one sample sequenced in a study of T-cell memory formation after mild COVID-19. TCRdb reanalysed the 5' RACE reads using MiXCR and keeps one entry per CDR3 protein. Of more than 110,000 distinct CDR3 sequences detected, 11% to 15% appear once; the ten largest clones hold 28%. Material for sequencing was PBMCs or a T cell subset sorted from them (not recorded which). Receptor source: an adult woman who had mild COVID-19 (a few samples of this study predate the infection). Cell type and time point are not known.

The chain carries TRBV7-9 and TRBJ1-3; no firm D call. Germline V gene lookup returns CDR1 SEHNR and CDR2 FQNEAQ (reference sequence). The V and J ends lost 7 bases and 3 bases respectively, with 13 bases between them. CDR3 length: 14 amino acids. CDR3 loop: CASTVDGDGNTIYF. DNA for the CDR3: TGTGCCAGCACCGTAGACGGCGATGGAAACACCATATATTTT.

The chain recombines TRBV28 with TRBJ2-7, with D possibly being TRBD1 (6 bases). Trimming stripped 3 bases from V and 2 bases from J, with 14 bases between. This CDR3 contains 15 residues. Looked up from germline, CDR1 is MDHEN and CDR2 is SYDVKM. The CDR3 sequence is CASSLRQGSPYEQYF. Here the CDR3 DNA reads TGTGCCAGCAGTTTGCGGCAGGGGTCCCCCTACGAGCAGTACTTC.

This clonotype was picked up a small number of times. The gene calls are TRBV12-3 or TRBV12-4 and TRBJ1-3; a possible D gene is TRBD1 (6 bases). The CDR3 runs to 17 residues. V was shortened by 5 bases and J by 1 base, with 18 bases between the two germline ends. The CDR3 reads CASSDRGVGGSGNTIYF. In DNA, the CDR3 is TGTGCCAGCAGTGACCGCGGGGTAGGGGGATCTGGAAACACCATATATTTT.

This rearrangement joins TRBV5-1 to TRBJ1-2; 7 positions match TRBD1. The CDR3 is 15 residues long. V dropped 7 bases and J dropped 1; count of bases not matched to a gene: 10. CDR1 SGHRS and CDR2 YFSETQ come from the germline V gene. The CDR3 coding sequence is TGCGCCAGCTGGGGCGGAACAGGGGATAACTATGGCTACACCTTC. Its protein is CASWGGTGDNYGYTF.

The sample holds a few counts of this clonotype. The J gene is TRBJ1-4, the V gene TRBV12-3 or TRBV12-4; TRBD1 is a possible D gene (5 bases). Trimming removed 6 bases at V and 3 bases at J, with 14 bases between. CDR3 length equals 15 residues. CDR3 protein: CASRPPGISNEKLFF. The CDR3 DNA sequence: TGTGCCAGCAGGCCCCCAGGGATTTCTAATGAAAAACTGTTTTTT.

This clonotype was observed a few times. V gene TRBV20-1 combines with J gene TRBJ2-2, with a possible D match to TRBD2 (6 bases). The CDR3 contains 14 residues. Germline V gene data show CDR1 as DFQATT and CDR2 as SNEGSKA (reference sequence). Trimming removed 2 bases at V and 7 bases at J, with 14 bases between. CDR3 residues: CSARSGDFGGELFF. DNA for the CDR3: TGCAGTGCTAGAAGTGGGGACTTTGGCGGGGAGCTGTTTTTT.

The chain has TRBV27 and TRBJ2-1, with 10 bases identical to TRBD1. V shed 0 bases and J 8 bases; nucleotides not matched to a gene: 13. The CDR3 is 18 amino acids. Germline CDR1 MNHEY, CDR2 SMNVEV (reference sequence). CDR3 bases: TGTGCCAGCAGTTTATCTACCTACGGGACAGGGGAAAGGTATGAGCAGTTCTTC. It is translated as CASSLSTYGTGERYEQFF.

J is TRBJ1-1 and V is TRBV6-6, with D unresolved. Germline values: CDR1 MNHNY, CDR2 SVGAGI (reference sequence). The CDR3 runs to 15 residues. The V end was cut by 2 bases, the J end by 4 bases, with 14 bases between. CDR3 nucleotides: TGTGCCAGCAGTTACACTGTGACCGGGAGCACTGAAGCTTTCTTT. Its translation: CASSYTVTGSTEAFF.

This clonotype was observed a few times. The V gene is TRBV6-6, the J gene TRBJ1-1; no clear D. The V gene lost 2 bases and the J gene lost 7 bases, with 11 bases spanning the gap. Germline V gene lookup returns CDR1 MNHNY and CDR2 SVGAGI (reference sequence). This CDR3 spans 13 amino acids. DNA of the CDR3: TGTGCCAGCAGTTACCAGCCCACCGTTGAAGCTTTCTTT. It is translated as CASSYQPTVEAFF.

A few counts support this clonotype. This sequence joins TRBV3-1 and TRBJ1-1; 8 bases line up with TRBD1. This CDR3 has 15 residues. V lost 1 base, J lost 5 bases, and 6 bases stayed unmatched. CDR1 and CDR2 from the germline V gene are LGHDT and YNNKEL (reference sequence). CDR3 bases: TGTGCCAGCAGCCAAGTAGGACAGGGTCAGACTGAAGCTTTCTTT. Translated, it gives CASSQVGQGQTEAFF.

The chain joins TRBV5-1 to TRBJ2-5, with 9 bases that match TRBD2. Germline V gene data show CDR1 as SGHRS and CDR2 as YFSETQ. Trimming at V came to 3 bases and at J to 5 bases, leaving 8 bases not matched to a gene. The CDR3 contains 15 residues. The CDR3 sequence is CASSWTGLAFETQYF. CDR3 in DNA: TGCGCCAGCAGCTGGACGGGACTAGCCTTCGAGACCCAGTACTTC.

The chain carries TRBV7-6 and TRBJ1-2; TRBD1 aligns across 7 bases. This CDR3 spans 12 amino acids. Trimming took 4 bases from V and 8 from J; bases not matched to a gene: 4. The germline CDR1 and CDR2 sequences are SGHVS and FNYEAQ. In DNA, the CDR3 is TGTGCCAGCAGCTCCGCGACAGGGGGCTACACCTTC. Translation: CASSSATGGYTF.

DNA for the CDR3: TGTGCCACCAGCCAGACAGGGGGCACTGAAGCTTTCTTT. Its protein product is CATSQTGGTEAFF. The chain recombines TRBV24-1 with TRBJ1-1; 9 bases line up with TRBD1. The CDR3 has 13 amino acids. The ends lost 7 bases at V and 4 bases at J; junction bases unmatched: 3. Germline CDR1 reads KGHDR; CDR2 reads SFDVKD.